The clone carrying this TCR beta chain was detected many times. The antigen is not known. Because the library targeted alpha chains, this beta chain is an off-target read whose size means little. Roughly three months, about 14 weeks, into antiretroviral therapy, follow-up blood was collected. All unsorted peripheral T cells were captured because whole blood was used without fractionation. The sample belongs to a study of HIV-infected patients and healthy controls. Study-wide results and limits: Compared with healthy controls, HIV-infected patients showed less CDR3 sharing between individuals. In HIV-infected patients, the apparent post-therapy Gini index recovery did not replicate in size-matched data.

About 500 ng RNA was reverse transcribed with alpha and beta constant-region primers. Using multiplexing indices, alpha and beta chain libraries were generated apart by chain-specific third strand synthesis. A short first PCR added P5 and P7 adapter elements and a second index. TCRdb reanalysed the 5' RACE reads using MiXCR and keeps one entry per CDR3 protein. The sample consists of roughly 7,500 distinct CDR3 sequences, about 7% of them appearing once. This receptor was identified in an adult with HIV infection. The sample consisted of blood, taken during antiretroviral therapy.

The CDR3 DNA reads as TGTGCCAGCGGTCGGGGGATGAACACTGAAGCTTTCTTT. It translates to CASGRGMNTEAFF. V usage is TRBV6-6 and J usage is TRBJ1-1, with a possible D match to TRBD1 (5 bases). V was shortened by 8 bases and J by 0 bases, with 10 bases between the two germline ends. Germline CDR1 is MNHNY and CDR2 is SVGAGI (reference sequence). This CDR3 is 13 amino acids long.